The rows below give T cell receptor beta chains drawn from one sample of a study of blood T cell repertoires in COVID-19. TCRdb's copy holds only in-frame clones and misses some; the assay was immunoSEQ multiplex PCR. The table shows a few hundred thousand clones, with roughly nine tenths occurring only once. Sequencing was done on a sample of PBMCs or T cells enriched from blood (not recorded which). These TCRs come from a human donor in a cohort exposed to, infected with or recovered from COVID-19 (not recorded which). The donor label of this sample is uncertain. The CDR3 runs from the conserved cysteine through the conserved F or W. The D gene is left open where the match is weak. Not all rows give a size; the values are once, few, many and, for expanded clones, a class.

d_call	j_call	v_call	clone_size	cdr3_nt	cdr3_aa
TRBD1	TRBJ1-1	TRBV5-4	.	TGTGCCAGCAGCCCGGGACAGGGGGCAAGTTGGAACACTGAAGCTTTCTTT	CASSPGQGASWNTEAFF
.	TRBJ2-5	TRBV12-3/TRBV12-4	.	TGTGCCAGCAGTTTAGCGGGGCGGGAGACCCAGTACTTC	CASSLAGRETQYF
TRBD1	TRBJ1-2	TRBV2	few	TGTGCCAGCAGTGAAAGGCAGGGGGCTCATGGCTACACCTTC	CASSERQGAHGYTF
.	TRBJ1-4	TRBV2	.	TGTGCCAGCCGGGGGTTCGAAAAACTGTTTTTT	CASRGFEKLFF
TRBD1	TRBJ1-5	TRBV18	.	TGTGCCAGCTCACCCGGGACAGGGGATCAGCCCCAGCATTTT	CASSPGTGDQPQHF
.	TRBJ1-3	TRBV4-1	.	TGCGCCAGCAGAGCACAGAACTCTGGAAACACCATATATTTT	CASRAQNSGNTIYF
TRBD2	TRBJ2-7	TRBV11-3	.	TGTGCCAGCAGCCAGGGAGGGAGGGAGCAGTACTTC	CASSQGGREQYF
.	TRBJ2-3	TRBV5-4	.	TGTGCCAGCAGGCCTGGGACTAGCACAGATACGCAGTATTTT	CASRPGTSTDTQYF
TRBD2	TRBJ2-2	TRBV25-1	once	TGTGCCAGCGCCCGGGGGGGGAACACCGGGGAGCTGTTTTTT	CASARGGNTGELFF
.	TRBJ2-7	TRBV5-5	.	TGTGCCAGCAGCTTGGGGAGGGACCACATTTTC	CASSLGRDHIF
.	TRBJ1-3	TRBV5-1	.	TGCGCCAGCAGCTTAGCTTACTCTGGAAACACCATATATTTT	CASSLAYSGNTIYF
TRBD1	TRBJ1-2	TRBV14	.	TGTGCCAGCAAACAACAGGGGTCTAACTATGGCTACACCTTC	CASKQQGSNYGYTF
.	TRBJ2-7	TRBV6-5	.	TGTGCCAGCACAGTCAGGTGGGAGCAGTACTTC	CASTVRWEQYF
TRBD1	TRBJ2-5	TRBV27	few	TGTGCCAGCAGTTTCCTCGGACAGGGTCAACAAGAGACCCAGTACTTC	CASSFLGQGQQETQYF
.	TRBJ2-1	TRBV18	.	TGTGCCAGCTCACGGGACACGGCGTACAATGAGCAGTTCTTC	CASSRDTAYNEQFF
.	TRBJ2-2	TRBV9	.	TGTGCCAGCAGCGGGCAGGGGGGATCCGGGGAGCTGTTTTTT	CASSGQGGSGELFF
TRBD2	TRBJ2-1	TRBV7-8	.	TGTGCCAGCAGCTTCTTTAGCGGGGGGGCCGATGAGCAGTTCTTC	CASSFFSGGADEQFF
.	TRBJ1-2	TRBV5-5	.	TGTGCCAGCAGCTTGGCAGGTCAGAACTATGGCTACACCTTC	CASSLAGQNYGYTF
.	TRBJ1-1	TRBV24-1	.	TGTGCCACCTTCGGGGGACCCATGAACACTGAAGCTTTCTTT	CATFGGPMNTEAFF
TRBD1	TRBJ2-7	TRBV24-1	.	TGTGCCACCAGTGACTCCGGGACAGGGGGAATCTACGAGCAGTACTTC	CATSDSGTGGIYEQYF
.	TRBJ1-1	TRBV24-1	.	TGTGCCACCAGTGAAGGGAGGGGGAACACTGAAGCTTTCTTT	CATSEGRGNTEAFF
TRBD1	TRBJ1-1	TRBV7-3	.	TGTGCCAGCAGACCGACAGGGGGCCGGAGTGAAGCTTTCTTT	CASRPTGGRSEAFF
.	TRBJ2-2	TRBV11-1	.	TGTGCCAGCAGCTCCGGGATCCAGGCCGCCGGGGAGCTGTTTTTT	CASSSGIQAAGELFF
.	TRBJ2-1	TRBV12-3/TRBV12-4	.	TGTGCCAGCAGTCGCGACAGCTACAATGAGCAGTTCTTC	CASSRDSYNEQFF
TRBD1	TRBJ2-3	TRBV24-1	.	TGTGCCACCAGTGACCCGGACAGGGGCACAGATACGCAGTATTTT	CATSDPDRGTDTQYF
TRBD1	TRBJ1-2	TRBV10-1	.	TGCGCCAGCAGCTCCGGACAGGGTAGAGATGGCTACACCTTC	CASSSGQGRDGYTF
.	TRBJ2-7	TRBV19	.	TGTGCCAGTAGTACCTTCCAGGGCTACGAGCAGTACTTC	CASSTFQGYEQYF